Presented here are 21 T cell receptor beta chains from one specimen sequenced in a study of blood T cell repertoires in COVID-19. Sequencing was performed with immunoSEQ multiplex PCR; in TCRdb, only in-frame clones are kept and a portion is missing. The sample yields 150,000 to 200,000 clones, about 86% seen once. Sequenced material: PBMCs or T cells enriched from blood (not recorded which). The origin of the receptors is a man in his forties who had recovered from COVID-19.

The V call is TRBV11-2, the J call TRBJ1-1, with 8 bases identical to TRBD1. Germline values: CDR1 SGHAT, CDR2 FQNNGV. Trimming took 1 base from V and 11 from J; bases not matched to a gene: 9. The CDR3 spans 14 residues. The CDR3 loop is CASSLGARGREAFF. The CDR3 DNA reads TGTGCCAGCAGCTTAGGGGCCAGGGGGCGGGAGGCTTTCTTT.

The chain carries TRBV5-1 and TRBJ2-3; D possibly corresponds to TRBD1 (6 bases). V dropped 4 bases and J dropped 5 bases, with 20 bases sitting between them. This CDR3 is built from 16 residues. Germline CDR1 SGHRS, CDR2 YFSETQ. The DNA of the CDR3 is TGCGCCAGCAGCGTTACAGGGTCCAATACGGGAGATACGCAGTATTTT. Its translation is CASSVTGSNTGDTQYF.

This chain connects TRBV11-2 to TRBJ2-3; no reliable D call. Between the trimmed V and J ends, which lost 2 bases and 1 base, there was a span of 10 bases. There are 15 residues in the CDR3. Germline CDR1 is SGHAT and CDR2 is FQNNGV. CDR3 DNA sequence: TGTGCCAGCAGCTTATTGTCTTCCGGCACAGATACGCAGTATTTT. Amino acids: CASSLLSSGTDTQYF.

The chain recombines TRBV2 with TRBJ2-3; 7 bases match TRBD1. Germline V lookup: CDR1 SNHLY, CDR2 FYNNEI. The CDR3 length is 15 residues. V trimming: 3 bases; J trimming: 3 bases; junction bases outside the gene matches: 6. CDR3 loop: CASSDRQGGTDTQYF. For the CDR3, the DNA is TGTGCCAGCAGTGATAGACAGGGTGGGACAGATACGCAGTATTTT.

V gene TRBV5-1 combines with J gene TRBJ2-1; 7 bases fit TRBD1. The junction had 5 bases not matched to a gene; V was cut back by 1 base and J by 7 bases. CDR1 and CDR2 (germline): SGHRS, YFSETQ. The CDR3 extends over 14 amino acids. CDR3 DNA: TGCGCCAGCAGCTTGACAGGGGAGTGGAATGAGCAGTTCTTC. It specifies CASSLTGEWNEQFF. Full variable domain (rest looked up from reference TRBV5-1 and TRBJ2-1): KAGVTQTPRYLIKTRGQQVTLSCSPISGHRSVSWYQQTPGQGLQFLFEYFSETQRNKGNFPGRFSGRQFSNSRSEMNVSTLELGDSALYLCASSLTGEWNEQFFGPGTRLTVL.

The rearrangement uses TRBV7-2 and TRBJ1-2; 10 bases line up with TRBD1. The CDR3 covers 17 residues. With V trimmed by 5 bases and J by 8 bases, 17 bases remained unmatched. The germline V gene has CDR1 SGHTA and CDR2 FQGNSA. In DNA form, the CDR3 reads TGTGCCAGCAGCGTAATTAGGCGACAGGGGGCGACGGACGGCTACACCTTC. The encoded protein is CASSVIRRQGATDGYTF.

The CDR3 here is CAWSGGGNTIYF. In DNA form, the CDR3 reads TGTGCCTGGAGTGGCGGTGGAAACACCATATATTTT. The V gene is TRBV30, the J gene TRBJ1-3; D remains ambiguous. Per germline, CDR1 GTSNPN and CDR2 SVGIG (reference sequence). Deletions cut 1 base from V and 3 bases from J, with 4 bases between. The CDR3 consists of 12 residues.

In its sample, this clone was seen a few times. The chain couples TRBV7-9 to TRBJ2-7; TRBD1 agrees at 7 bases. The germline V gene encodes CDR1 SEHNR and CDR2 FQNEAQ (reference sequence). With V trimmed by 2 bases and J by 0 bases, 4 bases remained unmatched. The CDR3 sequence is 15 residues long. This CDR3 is CASSLPQGSSYEQYF. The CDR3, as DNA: TGTGCCAGCAGCTTACCACAGGGGAGCTCCTACGAGCAGTACTTC.

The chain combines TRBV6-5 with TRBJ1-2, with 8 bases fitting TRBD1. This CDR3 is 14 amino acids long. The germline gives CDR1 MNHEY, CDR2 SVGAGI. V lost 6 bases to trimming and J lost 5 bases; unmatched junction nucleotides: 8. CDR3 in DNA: TGTGCCAGCAGAATGGACAGGGCGGTGTATGGCTACACCTTC. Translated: CASRMDRAVYGYTF.

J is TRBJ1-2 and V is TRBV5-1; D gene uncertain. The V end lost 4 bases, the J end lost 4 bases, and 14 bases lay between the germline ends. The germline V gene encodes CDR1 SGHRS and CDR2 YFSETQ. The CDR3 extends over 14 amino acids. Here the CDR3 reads CASSPAYSGYGYTF. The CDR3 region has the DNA TGCGCCAGCAGCCCGGCCTATTCAGGCTATGGCTACACCTTC.

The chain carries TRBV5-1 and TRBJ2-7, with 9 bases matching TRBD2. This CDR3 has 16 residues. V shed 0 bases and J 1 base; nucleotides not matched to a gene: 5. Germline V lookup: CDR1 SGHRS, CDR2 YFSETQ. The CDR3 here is CASSLAGSGGSYEQYF. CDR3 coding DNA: TGCGCCAGCAGCTTGGCGGGTAGCGGGGGATCCTACGAGCAGTACTTC.

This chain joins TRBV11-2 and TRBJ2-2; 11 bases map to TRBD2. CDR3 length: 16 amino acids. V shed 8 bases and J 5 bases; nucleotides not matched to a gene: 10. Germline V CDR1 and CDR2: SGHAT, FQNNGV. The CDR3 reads CASGRIAGGRTGELFF. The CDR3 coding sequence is TGTGCCAGCGGTCGAATAGCGGGGGGGCGTACCGGGGAGCTGTTTTTT.

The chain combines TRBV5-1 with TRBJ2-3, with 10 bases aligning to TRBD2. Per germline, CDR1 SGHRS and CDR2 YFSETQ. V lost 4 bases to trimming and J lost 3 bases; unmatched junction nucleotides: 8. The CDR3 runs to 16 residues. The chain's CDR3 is CASSIRTSGVTDTQYF. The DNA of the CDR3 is TGCGCCAGCAGCATCAGGACTAGCGGAGTAACAGATACGCAGTATTTT. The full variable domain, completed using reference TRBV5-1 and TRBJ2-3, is KAGVTQTPRYLIKTRGQQVTLSCSPISGHRSVSWYQQTPGQGLQFLFEYFSETQRNKGNFPGRFSGRQFSNSRSEMNVSTLELGDSALYLCASSIRTSGVTDTQYFGPGTRLTVL.

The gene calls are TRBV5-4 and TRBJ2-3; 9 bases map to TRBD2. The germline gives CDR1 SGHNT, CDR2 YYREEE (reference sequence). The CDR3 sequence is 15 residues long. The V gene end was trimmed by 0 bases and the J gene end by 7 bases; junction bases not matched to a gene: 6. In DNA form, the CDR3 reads TGTGCCAGCAGCTTGGACCGCGGGGGGGCTAATACGCAGTATTTT. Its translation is CASSLDRGGANTQYF.

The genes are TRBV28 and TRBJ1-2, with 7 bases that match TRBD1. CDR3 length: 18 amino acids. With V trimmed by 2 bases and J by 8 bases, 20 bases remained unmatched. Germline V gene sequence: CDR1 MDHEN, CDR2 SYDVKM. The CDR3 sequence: CASSLVNPRQGRGGGYTF. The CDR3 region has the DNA TGTGCCAGCAGTTTAGTGAACCCCCGACAGGGACGGGGCGGGGGCTACACCTTC.

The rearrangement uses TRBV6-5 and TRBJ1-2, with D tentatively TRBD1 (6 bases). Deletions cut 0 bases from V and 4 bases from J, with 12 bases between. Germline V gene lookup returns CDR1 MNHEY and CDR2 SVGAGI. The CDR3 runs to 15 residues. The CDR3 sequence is CASSYSSGVGYGYTF. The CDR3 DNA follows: TGTGCCAGCAGTTACTCTTCAGGGGTTGGCTATGGCTACACCTTC.

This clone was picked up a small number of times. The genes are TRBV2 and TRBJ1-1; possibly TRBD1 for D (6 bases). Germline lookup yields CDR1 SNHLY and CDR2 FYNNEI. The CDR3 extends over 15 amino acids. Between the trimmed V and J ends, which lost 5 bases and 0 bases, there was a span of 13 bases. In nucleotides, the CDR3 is TGTGCCAGCAGTACCCGGGGGGGCCTGAACACTGAAGCTTTCTTT. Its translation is CASSTRGGLNTEAFF.

CDR3 region: CASSPQGGRLNTEAFF. The CDR3 DNA sequence: TGTGCCAGCTCACCCCAGGGGGGACGTCTGAACACTGAAGCTTTCTTT. The V call is TRBV18, the J call TRBJ1-1, with 7 bases aligning to TRBD1. The junction had 7 bases not matched to a gene; V was cut back by 3 bases and J by 0 bases. The CDR3 extends over 16 amino acids. Germline CDR1 is KGHSH and CDR2 is LQKENI.

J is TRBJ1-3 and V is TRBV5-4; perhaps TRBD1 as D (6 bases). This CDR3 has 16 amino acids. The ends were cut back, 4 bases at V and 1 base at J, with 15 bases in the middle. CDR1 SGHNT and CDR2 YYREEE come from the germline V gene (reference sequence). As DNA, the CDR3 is TGTGCCAGCAGCAGGAACACCGGGACATCTGGAAACACCATATATTTT. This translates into CASSRNTGTSGNTIYF.

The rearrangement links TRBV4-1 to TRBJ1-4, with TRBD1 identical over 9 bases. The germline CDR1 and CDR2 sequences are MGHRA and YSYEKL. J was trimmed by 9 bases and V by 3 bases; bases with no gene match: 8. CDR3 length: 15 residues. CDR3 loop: CASSHRDREVKKLFF. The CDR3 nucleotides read TGCGCCAGCAGCCATAGGGACAGGGAGGTGAAAAAACTGTTTTTT.

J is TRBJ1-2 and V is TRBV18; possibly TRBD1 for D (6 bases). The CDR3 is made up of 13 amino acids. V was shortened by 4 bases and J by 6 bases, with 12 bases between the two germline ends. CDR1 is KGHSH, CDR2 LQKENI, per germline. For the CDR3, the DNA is TGTGCCAGCTCACAGGCCAGGGGAAATGGCTACACCTTC. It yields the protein CASSQARGNGYTF.